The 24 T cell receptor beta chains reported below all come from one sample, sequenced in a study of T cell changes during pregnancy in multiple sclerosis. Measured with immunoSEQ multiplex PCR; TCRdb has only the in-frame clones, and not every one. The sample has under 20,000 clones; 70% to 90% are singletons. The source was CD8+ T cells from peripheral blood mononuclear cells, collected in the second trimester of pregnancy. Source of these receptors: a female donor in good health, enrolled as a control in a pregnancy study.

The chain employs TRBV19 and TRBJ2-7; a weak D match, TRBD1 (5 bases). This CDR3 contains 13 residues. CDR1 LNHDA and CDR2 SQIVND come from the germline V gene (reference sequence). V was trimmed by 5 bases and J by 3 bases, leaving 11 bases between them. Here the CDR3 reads CASSPYDSYEQYF. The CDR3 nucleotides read TGTGCCAGTAGTCCCTACGACAGCTACGAGCAGTACTTC.

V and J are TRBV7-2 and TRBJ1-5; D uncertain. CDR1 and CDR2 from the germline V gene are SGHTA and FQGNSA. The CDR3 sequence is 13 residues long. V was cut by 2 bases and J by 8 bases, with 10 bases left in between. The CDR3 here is CASSLLPREPQHF. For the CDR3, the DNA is TGTGCCAGCAGCTTATTACCTCGGGAGCCCCAGCATTTT. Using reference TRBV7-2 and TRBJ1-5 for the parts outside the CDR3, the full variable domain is GAGVSQSPSNKVTEKGKDVELRCDPISGHTALYWYRQSLGQGLEFLIYFQGNSAPDKSGLPSDRFSAERTGGSVSTLTIQRTQQEDSAVYLCASSLLPREPQHFGDGTRLSIL.

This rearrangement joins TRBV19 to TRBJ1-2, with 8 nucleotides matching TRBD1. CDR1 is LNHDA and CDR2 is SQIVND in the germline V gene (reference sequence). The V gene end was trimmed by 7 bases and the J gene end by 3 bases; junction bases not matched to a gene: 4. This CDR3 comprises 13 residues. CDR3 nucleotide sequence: TGTGCCAGTAAGGACAGGGAAGACTATGGCTACACCTTC. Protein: CASKDREDYGYTF. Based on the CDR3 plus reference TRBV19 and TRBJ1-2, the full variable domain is DGGITQSPKYLFRKEGQNVTLSCEQNLNHDAMYWYRQDPGQGLRLIYYSQIVNDFQKGDIAEGYSVSREKKESFPLTVTSAQKNPTAFYLCASKDREDYGYTFGSGTRLTVV.

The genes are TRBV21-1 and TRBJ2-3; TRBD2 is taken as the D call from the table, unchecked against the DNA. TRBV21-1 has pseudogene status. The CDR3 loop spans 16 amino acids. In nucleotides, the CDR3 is TGTGCCAGCAGCAACCGGGAACCGGGGGAAGGAGATACGCAGTGTTTT. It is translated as CASSNREPGEGDTQCF.

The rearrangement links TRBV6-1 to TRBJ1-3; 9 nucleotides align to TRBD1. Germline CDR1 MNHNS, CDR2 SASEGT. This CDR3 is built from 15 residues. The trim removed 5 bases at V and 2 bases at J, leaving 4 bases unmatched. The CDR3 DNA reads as TGTGCCAGCAGTACCACAGGGGGCACTGGAAACACCATATATTTT. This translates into CASSTTGGTGNTIYF.

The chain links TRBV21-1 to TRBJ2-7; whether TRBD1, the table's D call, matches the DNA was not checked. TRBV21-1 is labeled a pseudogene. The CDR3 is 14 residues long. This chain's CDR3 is CASSATGSRYEQYF. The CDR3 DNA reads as TGTGCCAGCAGCGCGACAGGGAGCCGCTACGAGCAGTACTTC.

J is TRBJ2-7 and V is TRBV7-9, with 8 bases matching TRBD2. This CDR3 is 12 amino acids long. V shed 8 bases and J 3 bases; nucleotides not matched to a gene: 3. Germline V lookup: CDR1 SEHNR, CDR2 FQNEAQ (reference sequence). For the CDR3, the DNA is TGTGCCAGCTCGGGGGGGGACTACGAGCAGTACTTC. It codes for CASSGGDYEQYF.

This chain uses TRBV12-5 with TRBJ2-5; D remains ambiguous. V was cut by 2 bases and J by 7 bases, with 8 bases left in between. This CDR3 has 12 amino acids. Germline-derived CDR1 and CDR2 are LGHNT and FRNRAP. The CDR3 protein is CASGLPGWTQYF. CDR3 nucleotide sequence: TGTGCTAGTGGTTTGCCGGGTTGGACCCAGTACTTC.

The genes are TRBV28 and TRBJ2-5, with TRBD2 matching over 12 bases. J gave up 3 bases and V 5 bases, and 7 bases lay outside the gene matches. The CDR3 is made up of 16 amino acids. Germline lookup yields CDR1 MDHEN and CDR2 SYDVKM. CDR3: CASSNPLAGGKETQYF. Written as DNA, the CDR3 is TGTGCCAGCAGTAACCCCCTAGCGGGGGGGAAAGAGACCCAGTACTTC.

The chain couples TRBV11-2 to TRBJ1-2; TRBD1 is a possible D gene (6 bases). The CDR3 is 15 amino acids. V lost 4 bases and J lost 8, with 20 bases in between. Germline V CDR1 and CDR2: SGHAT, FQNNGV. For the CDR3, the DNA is TGTGCCAGCAGCTCCCTGGGTGGGGGCCTCTGGGGCTACACCTTC. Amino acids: CASSSLGGGLWGYTF.

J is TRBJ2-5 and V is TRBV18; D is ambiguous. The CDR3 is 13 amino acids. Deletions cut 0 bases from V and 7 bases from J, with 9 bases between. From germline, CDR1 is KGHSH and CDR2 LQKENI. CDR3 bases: TGTGCCAGCTCACCACCAATTAATGTGACCCAGTACTTC. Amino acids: CASSPPINVTQYF.

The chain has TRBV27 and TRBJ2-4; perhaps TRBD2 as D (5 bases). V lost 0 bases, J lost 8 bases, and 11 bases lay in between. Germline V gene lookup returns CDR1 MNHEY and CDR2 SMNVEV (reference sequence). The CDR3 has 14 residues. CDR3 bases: TGTGCCAGCAGTTTATCGGCCGGGGATGACATTCAGTACTTC. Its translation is CASSLSAGDDIQYF.

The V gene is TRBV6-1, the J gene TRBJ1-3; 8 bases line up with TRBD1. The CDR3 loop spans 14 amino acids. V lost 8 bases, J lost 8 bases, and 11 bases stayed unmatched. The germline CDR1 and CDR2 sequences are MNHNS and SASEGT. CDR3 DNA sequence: TGTGCCAGCGGAGACCATACAGGGGGGGACACCATATATTTT. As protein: CASGDHTGGDTIYF.

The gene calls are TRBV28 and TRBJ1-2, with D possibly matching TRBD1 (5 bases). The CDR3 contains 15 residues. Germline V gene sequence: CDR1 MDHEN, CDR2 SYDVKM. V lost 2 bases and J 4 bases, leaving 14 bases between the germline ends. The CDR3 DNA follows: TGTGCCAGCAGTTTAGGGGGGGAGCCCCTCTATGGCTACACCTTC. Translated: CASSLGGEPLYGYTF.

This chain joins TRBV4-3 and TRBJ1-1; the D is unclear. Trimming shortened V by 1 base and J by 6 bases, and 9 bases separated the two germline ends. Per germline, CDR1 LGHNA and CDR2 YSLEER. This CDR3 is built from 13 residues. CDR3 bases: TGCGCCAGCAGCCAAGGGGAGGGATCTGAAGCTTTCTTT. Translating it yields CASSQGEGSEAFF.

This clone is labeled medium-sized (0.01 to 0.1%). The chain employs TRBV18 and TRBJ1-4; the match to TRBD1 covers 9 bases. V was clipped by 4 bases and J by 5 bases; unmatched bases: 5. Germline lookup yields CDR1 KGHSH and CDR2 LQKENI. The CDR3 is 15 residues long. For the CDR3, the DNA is TGTGCCAGCTCACGCACCGGGACAGGGAATGAAAAACTGTTTTTT. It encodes CASSRTGTGNEKLFF. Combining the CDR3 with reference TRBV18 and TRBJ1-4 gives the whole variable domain NAGVMQNPRHLVRRRGQEARLRCSPMKGHSHVYWYRQLPEEGLKFMVYLQKENIIDESGMPKERFSAEFPKEGPSILRIQQVVRGDSAAYFCASSRTGTGNEKLFFGSGTQLSVL.

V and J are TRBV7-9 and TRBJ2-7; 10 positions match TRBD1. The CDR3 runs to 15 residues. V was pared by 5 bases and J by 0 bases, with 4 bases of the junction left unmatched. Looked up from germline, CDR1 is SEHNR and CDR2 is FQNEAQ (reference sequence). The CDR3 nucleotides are TGTGCCAGCAGCCCAAGGACAGGGGGCTCCTACGAGCAGTACTTC. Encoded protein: CASSPRTGGSYEQYF.

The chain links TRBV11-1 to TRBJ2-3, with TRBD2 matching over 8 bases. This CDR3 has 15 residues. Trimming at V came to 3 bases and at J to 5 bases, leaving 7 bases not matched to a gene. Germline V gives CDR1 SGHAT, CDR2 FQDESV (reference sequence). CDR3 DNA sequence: TGTGCCAGCAGCTTCGGTAGCGGGGCCCTAGATACGCAGTATTTT. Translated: CASSFGSGALDTQYF.

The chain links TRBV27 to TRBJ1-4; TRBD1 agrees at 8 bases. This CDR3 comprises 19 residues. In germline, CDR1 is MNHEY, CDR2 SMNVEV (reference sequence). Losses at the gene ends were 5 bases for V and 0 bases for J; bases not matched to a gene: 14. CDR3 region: CASSPKTGVLTATNEKLFF. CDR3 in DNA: TGTGCCAGCAGTCCGAAGACAGGGGTGCTGACCGCAACTAATGAAAAACTGTTTTTT.

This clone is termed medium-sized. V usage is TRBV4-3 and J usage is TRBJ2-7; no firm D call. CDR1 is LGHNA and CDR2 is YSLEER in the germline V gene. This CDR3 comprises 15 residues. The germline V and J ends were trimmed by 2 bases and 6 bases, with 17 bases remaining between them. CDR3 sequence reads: CASSQSARSRGEQYF. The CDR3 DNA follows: TGCGCCAGCAGCCAATCGGCTCGGTCTCGAGGCGAGCAGTACTTC.

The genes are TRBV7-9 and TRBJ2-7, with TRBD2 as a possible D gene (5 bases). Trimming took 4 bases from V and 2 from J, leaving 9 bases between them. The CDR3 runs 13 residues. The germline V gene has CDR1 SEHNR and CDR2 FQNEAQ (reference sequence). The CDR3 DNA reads TGTGCCAGCAGCTCCCCCGGGACCTACGAGCAGTACTTC. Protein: CASSSPGTYEQYF.

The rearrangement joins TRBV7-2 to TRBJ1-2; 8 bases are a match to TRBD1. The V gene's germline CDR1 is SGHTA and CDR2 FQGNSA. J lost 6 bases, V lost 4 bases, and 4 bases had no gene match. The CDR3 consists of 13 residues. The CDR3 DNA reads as TGTGCCAGCAGCTCGGCAGGGGGCAATGGCTACACCTTC. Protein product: CASSSAGGNGYTF.

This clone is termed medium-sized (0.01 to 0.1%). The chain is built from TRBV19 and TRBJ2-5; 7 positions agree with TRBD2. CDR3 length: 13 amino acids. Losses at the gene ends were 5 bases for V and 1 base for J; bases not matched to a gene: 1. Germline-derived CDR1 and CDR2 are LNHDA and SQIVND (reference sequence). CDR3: CASSERGQETQYF. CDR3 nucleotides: TGTGCCAGTAGTGAGCGGGGCCAAGAGACCCAGTACTTC.

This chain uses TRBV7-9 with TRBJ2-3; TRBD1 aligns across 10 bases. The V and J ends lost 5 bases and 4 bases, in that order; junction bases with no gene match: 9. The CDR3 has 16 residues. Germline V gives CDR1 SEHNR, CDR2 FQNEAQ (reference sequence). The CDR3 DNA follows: TGTGCCAGCAGCCCGGCGACAGGGGGCTTTTCAGATACGCAGTATTTT. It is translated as CASSPATGGFSDTQYF.